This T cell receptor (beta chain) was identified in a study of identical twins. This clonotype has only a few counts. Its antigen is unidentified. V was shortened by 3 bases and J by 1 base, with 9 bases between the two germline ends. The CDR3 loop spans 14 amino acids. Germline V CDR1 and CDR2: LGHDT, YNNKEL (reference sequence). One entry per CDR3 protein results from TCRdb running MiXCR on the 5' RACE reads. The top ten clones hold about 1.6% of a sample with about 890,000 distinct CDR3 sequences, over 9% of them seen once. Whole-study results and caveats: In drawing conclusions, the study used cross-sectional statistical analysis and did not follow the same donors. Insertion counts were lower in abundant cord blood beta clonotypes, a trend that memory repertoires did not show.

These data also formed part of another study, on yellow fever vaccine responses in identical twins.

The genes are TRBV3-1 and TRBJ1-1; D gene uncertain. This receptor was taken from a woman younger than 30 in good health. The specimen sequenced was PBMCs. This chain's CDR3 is CASSHTRANTEAFF. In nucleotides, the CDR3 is TGTGCCAGCAGCCATACCCGGGCGAACACTGAAGCTTTCTTT.